This TCR beta chain was identified in a study of massively parallel sequencing of T cell beta chains (dated by TCRdb to the late 2000s). General notes on the study: Using 5'-RACE, Illumina short-read sequencing and a dedicated short-read assembly strategy, the study profiled the diversity of human TCR beta CDR3 in peripheral blood. What the work shows at the level of the full study, not this receptor alone: CDR3 beta length spanned 21 to 81 nucleotides, with a peak at 45 nucleotides. Only about 23,000 (roughly 70%) of the clonotypes could be assigned a unique TRBV gene. The reported gene usage frequencies may have been skewed by preferential PCR amplification of some TRBV and TRBJ sequences. Among 30,000 to 40,000 distinct clonotypes, around 65% of clonotypes but only around 17% of assemblies were accounted for by single-copy clonotypes. Since the RNA was pooled from many donors, the results show population-average clonotype abundance and not the repertoire of any individual. In subsampling, clonotype counts increased linearly with read number, which indicated that sequencing depth was far from saturation. Usage of TRBV genes spanned from 0.008% to 0.01% for TRBV17 up to 24.6% for TRBV20-1, while TRBJ usage spanned from over 1.5% for TRBJ2-6 up to about 15% for TRBJ2-1. A single sequence read supported most clonotypes (about 65% of the roughly 30,000), and this single-read support could in principle inflate apparent diversity.

The donor pool comprised around 380 males and 150 to 200 females, all aged about 18 to 45 years. Peripheral leukocyte polyA+ RNA was isolated from 150 to 200 liters of pooled peripheral blood. A commercial mRNA preparation from normal human peripheral blood leukocytes pooled from 500 or so individuals was used as the starting material. Sequencing took place on an Illumina Genome Analyzer II. A RACE product of about 520 bp was obtained after two rounds of nested PCR with TRBC1/TRBC2-specific primers and was gel-purified. First-strand cDNA was made with a TRBC-specific primer plus a template-switching oligonucleotide, which provided a 5' anchor for RACE. Because the RACE amplicon was too long for direct short-read sequencing, the RACE amplicon was concatemerized by ligation and sheared by sonication. PAGE was used to isolate a size fraction of 100 to 300 bp, and that fraction then underwent shotgun sequencing on the Illumina platform. Sequencing on an Illumina GAII produced 18.8 million 36-nt reads and 21.7 million 50-nt single-end reads in separate runs. In the authors' own workflow: iSSAKE, run with parameters -m 15, -o 2 and -r 0.7, was used to assemble the pooled 40 million to 50 million reads. De novo CDR3 beta assemblies were seeded by reads aligning to the ends of Ensembl TRBV gene predictions that carried unmatched junctional bases. Rather than raw read depth, the number of matching assembled contigs was used to estimate clonotype abundance. Of the assembled clonotypes, roughly 2,100 (roughly 5.9%) were found to have in-frame stop codons and were removed, so that about 34,000 productive clonotypes were retained. Sanger sequencing of cloned RACE products gave about 300 unique TCR sequences, and around 70% of them were also found in the Illumina assembly. TCRdb reran the public reads through fastp at Q25 and MiXCR, keeping productive beta chains. A single entry per CDR3 protein holds the most common genes and DNA from its merged rows. None of the V and J calls come from the authors' own analysis; TCRdb made them. For this sample there are under 4,500 distinct CDR3 sequences; around two fifths appear just once. The top ten constitute about 3% of the sample.

Points on this clonotype: It has no known antigen specificity. It has no much larger one-base neighbor in the sample; base qualities were not kept.

V and J are trimmed by 6 bases and 5 bases, and the gene matches miss 9 bases of the junction. The CDR3 has 14 amino acids, counting the end cysteine and phenylalanine. Here the CDR3 DNA is all that survives: 42 bases in frame from base 1. According to the germline V gene, CDR1 reads KGHSH and CDR2 reads LQKENI. The sequenced sample consisted of commercial RNA from peripheral blood pooled from many donors. The rearranged chain carries TRBV18 and TRBJ2-5, with 7 bases in between that match TRBD1. This receptor was identified in a pool of human donors in good health; the sample was commercial RNA pooled from many donors. CDR3 sequence: CASSSTGIWETQYF. The bases read TGTGCCAGCTCCTCGACAGGGATCTGGGAGACCCAGTACTTC. The variable domain in full, with residues beyond the CDR3 obtained from the reference TRBV18 and TRBJ2-5 genes, is NAGVMQNPRHLVRRRGQEARLRCSPMKGHSHVYWYRQLPEEGLKFMVYLQKENIIDESGMPKERFSAEFPKEGPSILRIQQVVRGDSAAYFCASSSTGIWETQYFGPGTRLLVL.